A selection of T cell receptor beta chains follows, all from one sample in a study of blood T cell repertoires in COVID-19. This table comes from immunoSEQ multiplex PCR, and its TCRdb copy is limited to in-frame clones, with some not included. Here the sample spans 55,000 to 85,000 clones, over 70% being singletons. The sample was peripheral blood. These receptor sequences come from a man aged 60-69 years with acute or convalescent COVID-19. Both conserved end residues are part of each CDR3. D genes are given only for firm matches. The size entry is marked missing in some rows and otherwise reads once, few, many or a size class.

size,D,V,J,DNA,CDR3
few,.,TRBV4-1,TRBJ1-2,TGCGCCAGCAGCCAAGAGAGGGGCTACACCTTC,CASSQERGYTF
.,TRBD2,TRBV9,TRBJ2-1,TGTGCCAGCAGCAACGCCCCGGGACTAGCGGACAATGAGCAGTTCTTC,CASSNAPGLADNEQFF
.,TRBD1,TRBV28,TRBJ2-5,TGTGCCAGCAGCTCCTCCGGACAGGAGCAAGAGACCCAGTACTTC,CASSSSGQEQETQYF
.,TRBD2,TRBV28,TRBJ2-7,TGTGCCAGCAGCACTCACGGGGGACTAGCAATTTACGAGCAGTACTTC,CASSTHGGLAIYEQYF
many,.,TRBV7-8,TRBJ1-4,TGTGCCAGCAGCTTAGCTGGGGCCCTATCTAATGAAAAACTGTTTTTT,CASSLAGALSNEKLFF
.,TRBD1,TRBV11-2,TRBJ1-2,TGTGCCAGCAGCTCTTCGGACAGGTCTGGCTACACCTTC,CASSSSDRSGYTF
.,.,TRBV27,TRBJ1-2,TGTGCCAGCAGTTTTTTCGGGCGGGGATACGGCTACACCTTC,CASSFFGRGYGYTF
.,.,TRBV28,TRBJ2-6,TGTGCCAGCGGGGGGGGCGCTGGGGCCAACGTCCTGACTTTC,CASGGGAGANVLTF
.,.,TRBV6-6,TRBJ1-5,TGTGCCAGCAGTTACTCGTATGGGGGCGGGCAGCCCCAGCATTTT,CASSYSYGGGQPQHF
.,.,TRBV14,TRBJ2-2,TGTGCCAGCAGCCAAGAAGAGGGCAGGAACACCGGGGAGCTGTTTTTT,CASSQEEGRNTGELFF
.,TRBD1,TRBV5-1,TRBJ2-3,TGCGCCAGCAGCCCCGGGACAGGGTTTACAGATACGCAGTATTTT,CASSPGTGFTDTQYF
.,.,TRBV30,TRBJ1-2,TGTGCCTGGAGTGGCGGCGACTATGGCTACACCTTC,CAWSGGDYGYTF
.,TRBD1,TRBV9,TRBJ2-6,TGTGCCAGCAGCGTAGCTAGGGACAGGGAGGGGAACGTCCTGACTTTC,CASSVARDREGNVLTF
.,.,TRBV5-6,TRBJ2-5,TGTGCCAGCACCCTAGGGGGGGGAGTTGGGTACTTC,CASTLGGGVGYF
.,TRBD1,TRBV19,TRBJ2-5,TGTGCCAGTAGTGCGGGACAGGCGGGTGAGACCCAGTACTTC,CASSAGQAGETQYF
.,.,TRBV3-1/TRBV3-2,TRBJ2-5,TGTGCCAGCAGCCAAGGGGCAGAAGAGACCCAGTACTTC,CASSQGAEETQYF
few,.,TRBV6-1,TRBJ2-2,TGTGCCAGCAGTGTAGCCAGGCCTTCCACCGGGGAGCTGTTTTTT,CASSVARPSTGELFF
few,.,TRBV27,TRBJ1-4,TGTGCCAGCAGGACACGGTATAATGAAAAACTGTTTTTT,CASRTRYNEKLFF
.,.,TRBV14,TRBJ2-7,TGTGCCAGCAGCCAAGATCTGACAAATTGGGGACACCGCCTTCTAGGCTACGAGCAGTACTTC,CASSQDLTNWGHRLLGYEQYF
.,TRBD1,TRBV5-1,TRBJ2-7,TGCGCCAGCAGCTTGGAACCGACAGGGAGCTCCTACGAGCAGTACTTC,CASSLEPTGSSYEQYF
many,.,TRBV20-1,TRBJ1-6,TGCAGTGCTAGTATGGGAAGTGGGGGCAATTCACCCCTCCACTTT,CSASMGSGGNSPLHF
.,TRBD1,TRBV10-3,TRBJ1-2,TGTGCCACCCTCCAGGGACAGGGGAACTATGGCTACACCTTC,CATLQGQGNYGYTF
.,TRBD2,TRBV13,TRBJ2-5,TGTGCCAGCAGCACTAGCGGGGGGAAGACCCAGTACTTC,CASSTSGGKTQYF
many,TRBD2,TRBV5-1,TRBJ2-7,TGCGCCAGCAGCTTGTCTACTAGCGGACGCTACGAGCAGTACTTC,CASSLSTSGRYEQYF
.,TRBD2,TRBV2,TRBJ2-7,TGTGCCAGCAGTGGCGATTCGACTAGCGGGAGACCGTCCTACGAGCAGTACTTC,CASSGDSTSGRPSYEQYF
.,TRBD2,TRBV24-1,TRBJ2-1,TGTGCCACCAGTGACCGACTAGCGGGAGCTTTGGATGAGCAGTTCTTC,CATSDRLAGALDEQFF
.,TRBD1,TRBV27,TRBJ2-5,TGTGCCAGCAGGACGACAGGGGGGCGAGGGTCCCAGTACTTC,CASRTTGGRGSQYF
few,.,TRBV18,TRBJ2-2,TGTGCCAGCTCCTTCCAGGAGGGCGGGGAGCTGTTTTTT,CASSFQEGGELFF
.,TRBD1,TRBV5-1,TRBJ2-1,TGCGCCAGCAGCAATGGACAGGTTGGGAGTGAGCAGTTCTTC,CASSNGQVGSEQFF
.,TRBD2,TRBV5-4,TRBJ2-3,TGTGCCAGCAGCCGTTCTAGCGGGGGGGTTATAGATACGCAGTATTTT,CASSRSSGGVIDTQYF
.,.,TRBV6-5,TRBJ2-1,TGTGCCAGCACCAAGGGGCAGAGCTCCTACAATGAGCAGTTCTTC,CASTKGQSSYNEQFF
.,.,TRBV28,TRBJ2-1,TGTGCCAGCAGTAAGAGGGGGTTGGGAAACAATGAGCAGTTCTTC,CASSKRGLGNNEQFF
.,.,TRBV2,TRBJ2-3,TGTGCCAGAGACAGTATTTTGACAGATACGCAGTATTTT,CARDSILTDTQYF